The 11 T cell receptor beta chains below come from one sample, sequenced in a study of vaccination effects on CD4 cells after COVID-19 (dated by TCRdb to the early 2020s). Antigens of these TCRs are unknown. In the ViraFEST assay, PBMC were stimulated with viral peptide pools, and TCR sequencing was then used to find antigen-specific CD4+ T cell clonotypes based on their expansion. After approximately 11 days of culture, CD4+ T cells were isolated with the EasySep CD4+ T cell isolation kit. Participants received two doses of either the BNT162b2 or the mRNA-1273 mRNA SARS-CoV-2 vaccine. Library preparation employed the immunoSEQ multiplex PCR assay. What TCRdb holds here is the immuneACCESS table cut down to in-frame rearrangements. Part of the clones is not present; checked against another copy, under half of the missing clones reflect an unresolved V gene, and the others are unexplained. The sample yields nearly 30,000 clones; roughly four fifths were counted once. The ten largest account for about 14% of the sample.

The source material was CD4+ T cells from PBMCs cultured with HCoV-229E spike peptides, sampled after COVID-19 vaccination. Interpreted using the paper, the cell subset or site label stands for: HCoV-229E spike overlapping peptide pool stimulation. The origin of the receptors is a human donor who received a COVID-19 vaccine.

The J gene is TRBJ2-7, the V gene TRBV13; D ambiguous. The CDR3 length is 13 residues. Trimming stripped 5 bases from V and 0 bases from J, with 8 bases between. Per the germline V gene, CDR1 is PRHDT and CDR2 is FYEKMQ (reference sequence). CDR3 sequence: CASSPAFSYEQYF. Written as DNA, the CDR3 is TGTGCCAGCAGCCCAGCCTTCTCCTACGAGCAGTACTTC.

In DNA, the CDR3 is TGTGCCAGCAGCCAACTATCTGGGCTAGCGGGAGGAGGGGAGCAGTTCTTC. This codes for CASSQLSGLAGGGEQFF. The chain joins TRBV3-1 (or the pseudogene TRBV3-2) to TRBJ2-1, with 11 bases lining up with TRBD2. After removal of 2 bases from V and 10 bases from J, the junction contained 13 bases not matched to a gene. Per germline, CDR1 LGHDT and CDR2 YNNKEL (reference sequence). The length of the CDR3 is 17 residues.

This clone was seen more than once but under ten times. The DNA is omitted, as the CDR3 cannot be located on it reliably, and the CDR3 follows TCRdb's listing. The chain joins TRBV4-1 to TRBJ1-4. In germline, CDR1 is MGHRA, CDR2 YSYEKL. Inclusive of both ends, the CDR3 amounts to 15 amino acids. The CDR3 loop reads CASSQDFGAGEKLFF.

This clone was observed a handful of times. The chain carries TRBV29-1 and TRBJ1-3, with a possible D match to TRBD1 (6 bases). The V gene lost 4 bases and the J gene lost 3 bases, with 13 bases spanning the gap. Germline assignment: CDR1 SQVTM and CDR2 ANQGSEA. This CDR3 is 14 amino acids long. The CDR3: CSVATGSVGNTIYF. The CDR3 DNA reads TGCAGCGTTGCTACAGGGTCAGTTGGAAACACCATATATTTT.

This sequence joins TRBV30 and TRBJ1-4; D unresolved. V was shortened by 2 bases and J by 1 base, with 8 bases between the two germline ends. Germline V CDR1 and CDR2: GTSNPN, SVGIG (reference sequence). The CDR3 spans 14 residues. The CDR3 loop reads CAWSYSGTNEKLFF. The CDR3 nucleotides read TGTGCCTGGAGTTACAGCGGAACTAATGAAAAACTGTTTTTT.

The V and J genes are TRBV30 and TRBJ1-6; D gene unclear. The length of the CDR3 is 13 residues. Germline values: CDR1 GTSNPN, CDR2 SVGIG (reference sequence). Trimming shortened V by 5 bases and J by 15 bases, and 20 bases separated the two germline ends. The DNA of the CDR3 is TGTGCCTGGGCTGGACCCGAGAGGGCTGGCCTCCACTTT. Translation gives CAWAGPERAGLHF.

The chain has TRBV2 and TRBJ2-4, with TRBD2 matching 8 bases. The ends lost 5 bases at V and 16 bases at J; junction bases unmatched: 10. The CDR3 spans 12 residues. CDR1 and CDR2 (germline): SNHLY, FYNNEI. The CDR3 nucleotides read TGTGCCAGCAGTACCGGGACTAGACATAGTTACTTC. Its protein product is CASSTGTRHSYF.

This clone ranks as medium-sized. This chain connects TRBV7-8 to TRBJ1-1, with unresolved D. Per germline, CDR1 SGHVS and CDR2 FQNEAQ. The CDR3 runs 14 residues. V lost 6 bases and J 4 bases, leaving 15 bases between the germline ends. In nucleotides, the CDR3 is TGTGCCAGCAGTTCAAGGGAGGGTCGCACTGAAGCTTTCTTT. Its translation: CASSSREGRTEAFF.

This sequence joins TRBV3-1 (or the pseudogene TRBV3-2) and TRBJ1-2, with 8 bases that match TRBD1. Germline V gene sequence: CDR1 LGHDT, CDR2 YNNKEL (reference sequence). This CDR3 has 14 residues. The V segment lost 6 bases and the J segment 8 bases; nucleotides outside the gene matches: 11. CDR3 coding DNA: TGTGCCAGCAGTGATGGGCAGGGGGCAGGCGGCTACACCTTC. Translating gives CASSDGQGAGGYTF.

The chain carries TRBV2 and TRBJ2-2, with 11 bases aligning to TRBD2. Germline trimming cut 8 bases from V and 0 bases from J; bases unmatched to any gene: 14. The CDR3 is 19 residues long. In germline, CDR1 is SNHLY, CDR2 FYNNEI. CDR3 nucleotides: TGTGCCAGCTCCGATCTAGGACTAGCGGGCAATACGAACACCGGGGAGCTGTTTTTT. Translated: CASSDLGLAGNTNTGELFF.

The chain links TRBV3-1 (or the pseudogene TRBV3-2) to TRBJ2-5; possibly TRBD1 for D (6 bases). V lost 4 bases to trimming and J lost 5 bases, with 11 bases between them. Germline lookup yields CDR1 LGHDT and CDR2 YNNKEL (reference sequence). The CDR3 runs to 13 residues. CDR3 DNA sequence: TGTGCCAGCAGCCGCAGGGGAGACGAGACCCAGTACTTC. It codes for CASSRRGDETQYF.